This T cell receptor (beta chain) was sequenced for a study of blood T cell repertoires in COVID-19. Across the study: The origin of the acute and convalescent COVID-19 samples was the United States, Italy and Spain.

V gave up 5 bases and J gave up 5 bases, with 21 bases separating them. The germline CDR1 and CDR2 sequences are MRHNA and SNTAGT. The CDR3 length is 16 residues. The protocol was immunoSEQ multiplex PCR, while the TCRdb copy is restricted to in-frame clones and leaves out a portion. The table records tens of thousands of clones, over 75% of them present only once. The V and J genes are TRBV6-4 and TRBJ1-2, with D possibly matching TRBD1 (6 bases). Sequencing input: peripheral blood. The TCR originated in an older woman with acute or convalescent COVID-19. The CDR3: CASSSPRHRVRYGYTF. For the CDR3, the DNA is TGTGCCAGCAGTTCACCCCGACACAGGGTAAGGTATGGCTACACCTTC.